This TCR beta chain was obtained from a study of CD8 T cells in Susac syndrome. This CDR3 has 16 residues. Between the trimmed V and J ends, which lost 1 base and 0 bases, there was a span of 10 bases. Germline V gives CDR1 SGHRS, CDR2 YFSETQ. Note on this clonotype: Its matching antigen is unknown.

Study outcomes and limitations: Acknowledgment was made by the study that its TCR sequencing and HLA analysis involved a relatively small number of individuals.

The authors carried out high-throughput sequencing of TCR beta. They applied it to CD8+ and CD4+ T cells obtained from blood. TEMRA cells were FACS-enriched, with CD8+ and CD4+ T cells isolated negatively. With random hexamers, reverse transcription was performed on 0.5 to 1 ug of RNA. TCR beta CDR3 was amplified by immunoSEQ covering 54 Vbeta and 13 Jbeta. TCRdb re-called the immunoSEQ multiplex PCR reads through MiXCR, storing one row per CDR3 protein. The sample includes some 130,000 distinct CDR3 sequences, about 95% of them seen just once. The chain has TRBV5-1 and TRBJ2-2; D gene uncertain. The TCR comes from a human donor in good health. The sequencing input was CD4+ T cells from PBMCs. CDR3 amino acids: CASSLYPAANTGELFF. The CDR3, as DNA: TGCGCCAGCAGCTTGTATCCTGCAGCGAACACCGGGGAGCTGTTTTTT.